This is a list of T cell receptor beta chains from one sample in a study of T cells in Graves' hyperthyroidism and ophthalmopathy. TCRdb re-derived calls from the multiplex PCR reads in MiXCR, one entry per CDR3 protein. The table includes about 360,000 distinct CDR3 sequences, about 25% detected once. What was sequenced was blood. These receptor sequences come from a man between 45 and 60 years old with Graves' hyperthyroidism. Each CDR3 is given with its conserved first and last residue. Fields, in order: D gene, CDR3 length, J gene, V gene, clone size, CDR3 DNA, CDR3 protein. D genes are given only for firm matches. Expanded clones get a size class; other rows say once, few or many, or leave the size out.

d_gene: TRBD2; len: 14; j_gene: TRBJ2-1; v_gene: TRBV6-1; abundance: many; CDR3nt: TGTGCCAGCAGAGGGACTAGCGGGAGACTTGAGCAGTTCTTC; CDR3aa: CASRGTSGRLEQFF
d_gene: TRBD1; len: 16; j_gene: TRBJ2-2; v_gene: TRBV11-1; abundance: few; CDR3nt: TGTGCCAGCAGCTTAGCGCTACAGGGGGGTTCCGGGGAGCTGTTTTTT; CDR3aa: CASSLALQGGSGELFF
d_gene: NA; len: 15; j_gene: TRBJ1-6; v_gene: TRBV10-3; abundance: NA; CDR3nt: TGTGCCATCAGTGAGCGGGACACCCCAGGATCACCCCTCCACTTT; CDR3aa: CAISERDTPGSPLHF
d_gene: NA; len: 14; j_gene: TRBJ2-1; v_gene: TRBV7-9; abundance: few; CDR3nt: TGTGCCAGCAGCCGAAGGCCAGTCTACAATGAGCAGTTCTTC; CDR3aa: CASSRRPVYNEQFF
d_gene: TRBD2; len: 12; j_gene: TRBJ2-1; v_gene: TRBV27; abundance: NA; CDR3nt: TGTGCCAGCGACGCGGGAGACAATGAGCAGTTCTTC; CDR3aa: CASDAGDNEQFF
d_gene: TRBD2; len: 18; j_gene: TRBJ2-5; v_gene: TRBV27; abundance: few; CDR3nt: TGTGCCAGCAGTGAAGGGACCGGACTAGCGGGAGGGCAGGGGACCCAGTACTTC; CDR3aa: CASSEGTGLAGGQGTQYF
d_gene: NA; len: 13; j_gene: TRBJ1-1; v_gene: TRBV28; abundance: NA; CDR3nt: TGTGCCAGCAGTTTAATGGGGGTTACTGAAGCTTTCTTT; CDR3aa: CASSLMGVTEAFF
d_gene: NA; len: 15; j_gene: TRBJ2-1; v_gene: TRBV3-1; abundance: many; CDR3nt: TGTGCCAGCAGCCTACCCGGGGGCCGGGACAATGAGCAGTTCTTC; CDR3aa: CASSLPGGRDNEQFF
d_gene: NA; len: 14; j_gene: TRBJ1-1; v_gene: TRBV9; abundance: NA; CDR3nt: TGTGCCACCGACGGCAGCGGAGTGAACACTGAAGCTTTCTTT; CDR3aa: CATDGSGVNTEAFF
d_gene: TRBD2; len: 14; j_gene: TRBJ2-1; v_gene: TRBV11-2; abundance: many; CDR3nt: TGTGCCAGCAGACAAGCGGGAGGGGGCAATGAGCAGTTCTTC; CDR3aa: CASRQAGGGNEQFF
d_gene: NA; len: 15; j_gene: TRBJ1-3; v_gene: TRBV5-5; abundance: NA; CDR3nt: TGTGCCAGCAGCCTAACACAGGCCACAGGAAACACCATATATTTT; CDR3aa: CASSLTQATGNTIYF
d_gene: TRBD1; len: 14; j_gene: TRBJ2-7; v_gene: TRBV5-1; abundance: many; CDR3nt: TGCGCCAGCAGCACGGGACAGGGTCTGGGAGAGCAGTACTTC; CDR3aa: CASSTGQGLGEQYF
d_gene: NA; len: 15; j_gene: TRBJ1-3; v_gene: TRBV12-3/TRBV12-4; abundance: NA; CDR3nt: TGTGCCAGCAGTTTAGTTGGGCATCTCGGAAACACCATATATTTT; CDR3aa: CASSLVGHLGNTIYF
d_gene: NA; len: 16; j_gene: TRBJ2-3; v_gene: TRBV2; abundance: many; CDR3nt: TGTGCCAGCAAGGATCCAGACAGGTCACTGCAAGATACGCAGTATTTT; CDR3aa: CASKDPDRSLQDTQYF
d_gene: NA; len: 16; j_gene: TRBJ2-4; v_gene: TRBV20-1; abundance: NA; CDR3nt: TGCAGTGCTAGAGATAGGAGGGGGCTGAGCAAAAACATTCAGTACTTC; CDR3aa: CSARDRRGLSKNIQYF
d_gene: TRBD2; len: 15; j_gene: TRBJ2-3; v_gene: TRBV20-1; abundance: NA; CDR3nt: TGCAGTGCTACTCCCGGGACTAGGAGCACAGATACGCAGTATTTT; CDR3aa: CSATPGTRSTDTQYF
d_gene: NA; len: 13; j_gene: TRBJ1-4; v_gene: TRBV11-3; abundance: NA; CDR3nt: TGTGCCAGCAGCTCCGACCGTGGGGAAAAACTGTTTTTT; CDR3aa: CASSSDRGEKLFF
d_gene: NA; len: 14; j_gene: TRBJ2-4; v_gene: TRBV14; abundance: NA; CDR3nt: TGTGCCAGTAGTATAGATCATACCGTAAACATTCAGTACTTC; CDR3aa: CASSIDHTVNIQYF
d_gene: TRBD1; len: 14; j_gene: TRBJ2-7; v_gene: TRBV19; abundance: many; CDR3nt: TGTGCCAGTAGTCCCCGGGACAGGGGCCCCGAGCAGTACTTC; CDR3aa: CASSPRDRGPEQYF
d_gene: NA; len: 14; j_gene: TRBJ1-2; v_gene: TRBV12-3/TRBV12-4; abundance: NA; CDR3nt: TGTGCCAGCAGTATAGGACAGCTAGCCTATGGCTACACCTTC; CDR3aa: CASSIGQLAYGYTF
d_gene: NA; len: 13; j_gene: TRBJ1-2; v_gene: TRBV5-1; abundance: few; CDR3nt: TGCGCCAGCAGCTTGGGCAGGGGTGATGGCTACACCTTC; CDR3aa: CASSLGRGDGYTF
d_gene: NA; len: 14; j_gene: TRBJ2-2; v_gene: TRBV7-8; abundance: NA; CDR3nt: TGTGCCAGCAGCTCATCCAGGAGCACCGGGGAGCTGTTTTTT; CDR3aa: CASSSSRSTGELFF
d_gene: TRBD1; len: 14; j_gene: TRBJ2-3; v_gene: TRBV24-1; abundance: many; CDR3nt: TGTGCCACCAGTGATTTTCGGACAGGAGATACGCAGTATTTT; CDR3aa: CATSDFRTGDTQYF
d_gene: NA; len: 14; j_gene: TRBJ2-1; v_gene: TRBV20-1; abundance: few; CDR3nt: TGCAGTGCTACGGGGTTCGAGTCCTACAATGAGCAGTTCTTC; CDR3aa: CSATGFESYNEQFF
d_gene: TRBD1; len: 16; j_gene: TRBJ2-6; v_gene: TRBV19; abundance: few; CDR3nt: TGTGCCAGTAGTATAGACAGGGGGCGTGGGGCCAACGTCCTGACTTTC; CDR3aa: CASSIDRGRGANVLTF
d_gene: NA; len: 15; j_gene: TRBJ2-1; v_gene: TRBV2; abundance: NA; CDR3nt: TGTGCCACCAGTGATTCCCTCGGGCCAGGCGATGCGCAGTTCTTC; CDR3aa: CATSDSLGPGDAQFF
d_gene: TRBD1; len: 15; j_gene: TRBJ1-3; v_gene: TRBV29-1; abundance: NA; CDR3nt: TGCAGCGTTGAGCGACAGGGAAGCTCTGGAAACACCATATATTTT; CDR3aa: CSVERQGSSGNTIYF
d_gene: NA; len: 16; j_gene: TRBJ2-3; v_gene: TRBV11-3; abundance: NA; CDR3nt: TGTGCCAGCAGCCGATTGTCCGCGGTGGGCACAGATACGCAGTATTTT; CDR3aa: CASSRLSAVGTDTQYF
d_gene: TRBD2; len: 13; j_gene: TRBJ2-7; v_gene: TRBV30; abundance: NA; CDR3nt: TGTGCCTGGCGGGGTCGCGGGAGCTACGAGCAGTACTTC; CDR3aa: CAWRGRGSYEQYF
d_gene: NA; len: 15; j_gene: TRBJ1-5; v_gene: TRBV3-1; abundance: many; CDR3nt: TGTGCCAGCAGCCAAGGTAACAGCCCCAATCAGCCCCAGCATTTT; CDR3aa: CASSQGNSPNQPQHF
d_gene: NA; len: 17; j_gene: TRBJ2-7; v_gene: TRBV6-2/TRBV6-3; abundance: many; CDR3nt: TGTGCCAGCAGTTATACATTGGACCGAACCGGGAGCTACGAGCAGTACTTC; CDR3aa: CASSYTLDRTGSYEQYF
d_gene: TRBD2; len: 15; j_gene: TRBJ2-1; v_gene: TRBV11-3; abundance: few; CDR3nt: TGTGCCAGCAGCCCTAGCGGGAGGGCGTCCAATGAGCAGTTCTTC; CDR3aa: CASSPSGRASNEQFF
d_gene: NA; len: 13; j_gene: TRBJ2-7; v_gene: TRBV7-3; abundance: many; CDR3nt: TGTGCCAGCAGCTTAAGAAGGGGCGGGGAGCAGTACTTC; CDR3aa: CASSLRRGGEQYF
d_gene: TRBD2; len: 16; j_gene: TRBJ2-2; v_gene: TRBV27; abundance: NA; CDR3nt: TGTGCCAGCAGCTCATATGCGGGAGGGCCGGCTGGGGAGCTGTTTTTT; CDR3aa: CASSSYAGGPAGELFF
d_gene: NA; len: 15; j_gene: TRBJ2-7; v_gene: TRBV6-1; abundance: many; CDR3nt: TGTGCCAGCAGTGAATGGGCTAGCGAGACCTACGAGCAGTACTTC; CDR3aa: CASSEWASETYEQYF
d_gene: TRBD1; len: 15; j_gene: TRBJ2-7; v_gene: TRBV5-5; abundance: few; CDR3nt: TGCGCCAGCAGCGGACAGGGGGCGAGCTCCTACGAGCAGTACTTC; CDR3aa: CASSGQGASSYEQYF
d_gene: TRBD1; len: 16; j_gene: TRBJ1-1; v_gene: TRBV28; abundance: many; CDR3nt: TGTGCCAGCAGTCCTGGGGACAGGGTTACAAGCGCTGAAGCTTTCTTT; CDR3aa: CASSPGDRVTSAEAFF
d_gene: TRBD2; len: 18; j_gene: TRBJ2-5; v_gene: TRBV2; abundance: NA; CDR3nt: TGTGCCAGCACCACGACTAGCGGGAGTAGGGGTTATTCAGAGACCCAGTACTTC; CDR3aa: CASTTTSGSRGYSETQYF
d_gene: TRBD2; len: 17; j_gene: TRBJ2-7; v_gene: TRBV6-2/TRBV6-3; abundance: many; CDR3nt: TGTGCCAGCAGCCTCCGCTCTAGCGGGAGTAGGGTCTACGAGCAGTACTTC; CDR3aa: CASSLRSSGSRVYEQYF
d_gene: TRBD2; len: 16; j_gene: TRBJ2-1; v_gene: TRBV27; abundance: many; CDR3nt: TGTGCCAGCAGTACGGACCCTAGCGGGAGATACAATGAGCAGTTCTTC; CDR3aa: CASSTDPSGRYNEQFF
d_gene: TRBD1; len: 14; j_gene: TRBJ1-5; v_gene: TRBV6-2/TRBV6-3; abundance: NA; CDR3nt: TGTGCCAGCAGTCGGGACAGCCACAATCAGCCCCAGCATTTT; CDR3aa: CASSRDSHNQPQHF
d_gene: NA; len: 14; j_gene: TRBJ2-2; v_gene: TRBV7-3; abundance: few; CDR3nt: TGTGCCAGCAGCTTAACAGGGGGGACCGGGGAGCTGTTTTTT; CDR3aa: CASSLTGGTGELFF
d_gene: TRBD2; len: 16; j_gene: TRBJ2-7; v_gene: TRBV6-1; abundance: NA; CDR3nt: TGTGCCAGCAGTCCACTCTCGGCGGGAGTAGGCTACGAGCAGTACTTC; CDR3aa: CASSPLSAGVGYEQYF
d_gene: NA; len: 11; j_gene: TRBJ1-1; v_gene: TRBV11-2; abundance: few; CDR3nt: TGTGCCAGCGCACGGAACACTGAAGCTTTCTTT; CDR3aa: CASARNTEAFF
d_gene: NA; len: 15; j_gene: TRBJ2-5; v_gene: TRBV5-1; abundance: few; CDR3nt: TGCGCCAGCAGCTCCTTAAACAGGTTTGAAGTGACCCAGTACTTC; CDR3aa: CASSSLNRFEVTQYF
d_gene: NA; len: 12; j_gene: TRBJ1-1; v_gene: TRBV29-1; abundance: many; CDR3nt: TGCAGCGCGACAGGTTTGAACACTGAAGCTTTCTTT; CDR3aa: CSATGLNTEAFF
d_gene: NA; len: 13; j_gene: TRBJ1-2; v_gene: TRBV7-9; abundance: NA; CDR3nt: TGTGCCAGCAGCTTTAGTTCAGGATATGGCTACACCTTC; CDR3aa: CASSFSSGYGYTF
d_gene: TRBD2; len: 17; j_gene: TRBJ2-2; v_gene: TRBV11-2; abundance: few; CDR3nt: TGTGCCAGCAGCTTTCTCAGAGCGGGAGGGCTGGCCGGGGAGCTGTTTTTT; CDR3aa: CASSFLRAGGLAGELFF
d_gene: NA; len: 14; j_gene: TRBJ1-5; v_gene: TRBV20-1; abundance: few; CDR3nt: TGCAGTGCTAGAGGGGGGGCTAGGAATCAGCCCCAGCATTTT; CDR3aa: CSARGGARNQPQHF
d_gene: NA; len: 14; j_gene: TRBJ1-2; v_gene: TRBV2; abundance: few; CDR3nt: TGTGCCAGCAGTGAAGCGGGGACAACCTATGGCTACACCTTC; CDR3aa: CASSEAGTTYGYTF
d_gene: TRBD2; len: 16; j_gene: TRBJ2-3; v_gene: TRBV20-1; abundance: many; CDR3nt: TGCAGTGCTAGAGGCCCGACTAGCGGGAAAACAGATACGCAGTATTTT; CDR3aa: CSARGPTSGKTDTQYF
d_gene: NA; len: 15; j_gene: TRBJ2-1; v_gene: TRBV20-1; abundance: NA; CDR3nt: TGCAGTGCTAACCCCTTTGTGGGAGCCTACAATGAGCAGTTCTTC; CDR3aa: CSANPFVGAYNEQFF
d_gene: NA; len: 16; j_gene: TRBJ2-4; v_gene: TRBV24-1; abundance: few; CDR3nt: TGTGCCACCAGTGACCCGGGGGAGGGGGCAAGAAACATTCAGTACTTC; CDR3aa: CATSDPGEGARNIQYF
d_gene: NA; len: 15; j_gene: TRBJ2-3; v_gene: TRBV7-3; abundance: NA; CDR3nt: TGTGCCAGCAGCCCTGGACAGATGGGGACAGATACGCAGTATTTT; CDR3aa: CASSPGQMGTDTQYF
d_gene: NA; len: 15; j_gene: TRBJ1-5; v_gene: TRBV5-6; abundance: NA; CDR3nt: TGTGCCAGCAGCTTGCTGGGGGGAGGCAATCAGCCCCAGCATTTT; CDR3aa: CASSLLGGGNQPQHF
d_gene: NA; len: 15; j_gene: TRBJ2-1; v_gene: TRBV3-1; abundance: NA; CDR3nt: TGTGCCAGCAGCCAAGAAGGCACAGCTTACAATGAGCAGTTCTTC; CDR3aa: CASSQEGTAYNEQFF
d_gene: NA; len: 11; j_gene: TRBJ2-3; v_gene: TRBV28; abundance: many; CDR3nt: TGTGCCAGCAGCATGTTAGATACGCAGTATTTT; CDR3aa: CASSMLDTQYF